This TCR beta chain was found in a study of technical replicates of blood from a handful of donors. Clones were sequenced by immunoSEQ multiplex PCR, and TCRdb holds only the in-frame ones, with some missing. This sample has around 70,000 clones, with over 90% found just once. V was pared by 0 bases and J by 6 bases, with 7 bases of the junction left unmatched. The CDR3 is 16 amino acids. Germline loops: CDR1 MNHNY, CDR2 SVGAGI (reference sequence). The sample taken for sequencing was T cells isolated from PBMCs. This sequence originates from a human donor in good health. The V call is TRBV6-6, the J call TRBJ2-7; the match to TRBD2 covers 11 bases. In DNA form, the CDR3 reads TGTGCCAGCAGTTACTCACTAGCGGGAGTTCGTAGCGAGCAGTACTTC. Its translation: CASSYSLAGVRSEQYF.